This TCR beta chain was observed in a study of blood T cell repertoires in COVID-19. Method: immunoSEQ multiplex PCR; TCRdb's copy keeps in-frame clones and lacks some. Among roughly 350,000 clones listed, about 93% were seen once. The sample taken for sequencing was peripheral blood. The receptor was isolated from a woman between 18 and 29 years old who had recovered from COVID-19.

CDR3 nucleotide sequence: TGTGCCAGCAGCTTATGGCTAGCGGGAGGGGGGGATACGCAGTATTTT. Its protein is CASSLWLAGGGDTQYF. The chain combines TRBV7-8 with TRBJ2-3; 12 nucleotides match TRBD2. Looked up from germline, CDR1 is SGHVS and CDR2 is FQNEAQ. This CDR3 comprises 16 residues. The junction had 6 bases not matched to a gene; V was cut back by 2 bases and J by 6 bases.